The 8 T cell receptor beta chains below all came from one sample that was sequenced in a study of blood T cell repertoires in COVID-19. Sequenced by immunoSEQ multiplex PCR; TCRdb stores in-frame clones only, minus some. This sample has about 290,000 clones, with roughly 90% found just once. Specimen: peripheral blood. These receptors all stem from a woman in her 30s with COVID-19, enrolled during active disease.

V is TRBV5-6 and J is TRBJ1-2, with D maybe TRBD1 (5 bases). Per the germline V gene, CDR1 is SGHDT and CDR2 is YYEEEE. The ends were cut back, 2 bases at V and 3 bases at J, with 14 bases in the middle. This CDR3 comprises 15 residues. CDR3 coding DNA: TGTGCCAGCAGCTTACTACCGACAGACCACTATGGCTACACCTTC. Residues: CASSLLPTDHYGYTF.

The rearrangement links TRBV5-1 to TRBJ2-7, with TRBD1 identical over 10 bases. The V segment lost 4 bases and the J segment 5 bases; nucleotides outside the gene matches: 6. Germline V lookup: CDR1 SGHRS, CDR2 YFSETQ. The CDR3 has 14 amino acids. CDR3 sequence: CASSGDRGRNEQYF. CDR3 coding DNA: TGCGCCAGCAGCGGAGACAGGGGGCGCAACGAGCAGTACTTC. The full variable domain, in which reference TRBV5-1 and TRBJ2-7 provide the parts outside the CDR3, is KAGVTQTPRYLIKTRGQQVTLSCSPISGHRSVSWYQQTPGQGLQFLFEYFSETQRNKGNFPGRFSGRQFSNSRSEMNVSTLELGDSALYLCASSGDRGRNEQYFGPGTRLTVT.

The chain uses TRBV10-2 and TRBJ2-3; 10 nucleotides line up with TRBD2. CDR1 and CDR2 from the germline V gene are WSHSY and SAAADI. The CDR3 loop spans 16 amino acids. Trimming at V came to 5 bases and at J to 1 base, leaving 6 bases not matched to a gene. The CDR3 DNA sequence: TGCGCCAGCAGTCAACCTCTAGCGGGGGGCACAGATACGCAGTATTTT. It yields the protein CASSQPLAGGTDTQYF.

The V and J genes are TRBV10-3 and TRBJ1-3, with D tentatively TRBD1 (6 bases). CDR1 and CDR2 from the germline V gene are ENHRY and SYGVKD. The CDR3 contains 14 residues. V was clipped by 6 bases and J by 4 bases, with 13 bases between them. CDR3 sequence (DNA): TGTGCCATCAGCACAGGACAGATAGGAAACACCATATATTTT. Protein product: CAISTGQIGNTIYF.

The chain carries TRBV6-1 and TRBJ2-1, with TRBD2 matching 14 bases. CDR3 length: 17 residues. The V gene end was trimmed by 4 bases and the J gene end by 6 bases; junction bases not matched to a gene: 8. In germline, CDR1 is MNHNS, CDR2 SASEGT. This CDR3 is CASSVTSGGAVSNEQFF. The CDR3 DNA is TGTGCCAGCAGTGTGACTAGCGGGGGGGCAGTGAGCAATGAGCAGTTCTTC.

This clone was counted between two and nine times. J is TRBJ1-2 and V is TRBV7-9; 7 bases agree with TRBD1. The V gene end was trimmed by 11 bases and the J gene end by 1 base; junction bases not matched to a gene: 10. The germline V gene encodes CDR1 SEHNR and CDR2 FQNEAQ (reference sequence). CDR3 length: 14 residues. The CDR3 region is CAWGRDRFNYGYTF. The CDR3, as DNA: TGTGCCTGGGGCCGGGACAGATTTAACTATGGCTACACCTTC.

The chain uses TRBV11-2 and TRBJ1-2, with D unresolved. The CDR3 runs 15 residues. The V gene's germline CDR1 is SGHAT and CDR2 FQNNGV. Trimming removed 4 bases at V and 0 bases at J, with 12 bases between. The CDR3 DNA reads TGTGCCAGCAGCTCCCACCGGGAAACTAACTATGGCTACACCTTC. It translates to CASSSHRETNYGYTF.

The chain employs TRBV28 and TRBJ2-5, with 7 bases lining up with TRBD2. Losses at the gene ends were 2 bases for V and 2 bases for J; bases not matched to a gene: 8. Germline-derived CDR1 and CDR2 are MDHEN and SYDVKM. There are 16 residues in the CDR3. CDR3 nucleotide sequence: TGTGCCAGCAGTTTACGATTTGGGGGGGGGCAAGAGACCCAGTACTTC. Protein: CASSLRFGGGQETQYF.